The clone carrying this T cell receptor (beta chain) was seen more than once but under ten times. Using immunoSEQ multiplex PCR, the repertoire was profiled, and TCRdb retains in-frame clones only, with some absent. The sample lists approximately 230,000 clones; just over 85% were seen once. This sample is part of a study of blood T cell repertoires in COVID-19. Overall study context: Some COVID-19 samples were acute and others convalescent; all came from the United States, Italy and Spain. T cells, B-cell-depleted T cells, or PBMCs provided the cDNA or gDNA that served as material.

Per the germline V gene, CDR1 is MRHNA and CDR2 is SNTAGT. The CDR3 spans 15 residues. Trimming removed 6 bases from V and 0 bases from J; junction bases left unmatched: 3. The rearrangement links TRBV6-4 to TRBJ2-2, with 8 bases identical to TRBD1. The clonotype comes from a man aged 25-45 years who had recovered from COVID-19. Material: peripheral blood. This CDR3 is CASSSQGANTGELFF. The CDR3 nucleotides read TGTGCCAGCAGCTCACAGGGGGCGAACACCGGGGAGCTGTTTTTT.